The 25 T cell receptor beta chains presented below share a single source sample, sequenced in a study of cytomegalovirus exposure and HLA in healthy donors. TCRdb's table, derived via immunoSEQ multiplex PCR, lists solely in-frame clones and lacks some. Among 150,000 to 200,000 clones, about 88% were seen once, and the ten largest hold approximately 3.1%. The sample taken for sequencing was PBMCs. These receptors all come from a man between 18 and 29 years old in good health and CMV-seronegative.

This clone showed up just a few times. V and J are TRBV19 and TRBJ2-7, with a tentative D call TRBD1 (6 bases). The CDR3 extends over 14 amino acids. Germline assignment: CDR1 LNHDA and CDR2 SQIVND (reference sequence). The germline V and J ends were trimmed by 5 bases and 3 bases, with 14 bases remaining between them. The DNA for the CDR3 is TGTGCCAGTAGTCTTGCAGGGGAGTACTACGAGCAGTACTTC. Translation: CASSLAGEYYEQYF.

V gene TRBV6-5 combines with J gene TRBJ1-6, with 7 positions matching TRBD1. The CDR3 is made up of 15 amino acids. From germline, CDR1 is MNHEY and CDR2 SVGAGI. V was clipped by 2 bases and J by 8 bases; unmatched bases: 6. The CDR3 loop is CASSYTTGTDSPLHF. The DNA of the CDR3 is TGTGCCAGCAGTTACACGACAGGGACCGATTCACCCCTCCACTTT.

About this clone: Its ends do not fully match the called genes, so a read error is possible. The rearrangement links TRBV6-1 to TRBJ1-4, with D hard to call. The CDR3 extends over 13 amino acids. Germline-derived CDR1 and CDR2 are MNHNS and SASEGT. CDR3 residues: CACSSFANEKLFF. As DNA, the CDR3 is TGTGCCTGCAGCTCTTTCGCTAATGAAAAACTGTTTTTT.

The CDR3 here is CASSQDWGGLSPLHF. CDR3 sequence (DNA): TGCGCCAGCAGCCAAGATTGGGGGGGTTTGTCACCCCTCCACTTT. This rearrangement joins TRBV4-1 to TRBJ1-6, with a weak D call TRBD1 (5 bases). This CDR3 is built from 15 residues. Germline loops: CDR1 MGHRA, CDR2 YSYEKL. Trimming took off 0 bases at V and 10 bases at J, with 13 bases between the two ends.

V and J are TRBV5-4 and TRBJ1-2; 9 positions match TRBD1. CDR3 length: 14 residues. Germline assignment: CDR1 SGHNT and CDR2 YYREEE (reference sequence). V lost 2 bases, J lost 8 bases, and 7 bases stayed unmatched. The CDR3 DNA reads as TGTGCCAGCAGCTTTTTAGGACAGGGGAGAGGCTACACCTTC. Translated: CASSFLGQGRGYTF.

The chain is built from TRBV5-4 and TRBJ2-7, with a possible D match to TRBD2 (6 bases). V shed 3 bases and J shed 2 bases, with 18 bases lying between them. CDR1 and CDR2 (germline): SGHNT, YYREEE (reference sequence). The CDR3 has 16 amino acids. CDR3 residues: CASSYGGPVEPYEQYF. In DNA form, the CDR3 reads TGTGCCAGCAGCTACGGGGGACCCGTGGAACCCTACGAGCAGTACTTC. Supplemented by reference TRBV5-4 and TRBJ2-7, the full variable domain reads ETGVTQSPTHLIKTRGQQVTLRCSSQSGHNTVSWYQQALGQGPQFIFQYYREEENGRGNFPPRFSGLQFPNYSSELNVNALELDDSALYLCASSYGGPVEPYEQYFGPGTRLTVT.

V gene TRBV6-1 combines with J gene TRBJ1-6, with TRBD1 matching over 7 bases. The J segment lost 9 bases and the V segment lost 8 bases, leaving 4 bases of the junction unmatched. Germline CDR1 MNHNS, CDR2 SASEGT. The CDR3 runs to 12 residues. CDR3 sequence: CASEGAPSPLHF. The CDR3 DNA reads TGTGCCAGCGAGGGGGCCCCTTCACCCCTCCACTTT.

The V call is TRBV7-2, the J call TRBJ1-2, with 9 bases identical to TRBD1. Unmatched junction bases numbered 6, after V lost 3 bases and J lost 7 bases. Per the germline V gene, CDR1 is SGHTA and CDR2 is FQGNSA. The CDR3 has 14 amino acids. CDR3 residues: CASSFLQGAGGYTF. The CDR3 region has the DNA TGTGCCAGCAGCTTTTTACAGGGGGCAGGTGGCTACACCTTC.

Only one count was recorded for this clone. The rearrangement uses TRBV11-2 and TRBJ1-5; 8 bases map to TRBD1. Germline trimming cut 3 bases from V and 6 bases from J; bases unmatched to any gene: 4. CDR1 is SGHAT, CDR2 FQNNGV, per germline. The CDR3 extends over 14 amino acids. CDR3 loop: CASSFTGGGQPQHF. The DNA for the CDR3 is TGTGCCAGCAGCTTCACAGGGGGAGGTCAGCCCCAGCATTTT. Full variable domain (remainder filled in from reference TRBV11-2 and TRBJ1-5): EAGVAQSPRYKIIEKRQSVAFWCNPISGHATLYWYQQILGQGPKLLIQFQNNGVVDDSQLPKDRFSAERLKGVDSTLKIQPAKLEDSAVYLCASSFTGGGQPQHFGDGTRLSIL.

The V call is TRBV5-1, the J call TRBJ2-5, with a weak D call TRBD2 (6 bases). Germline-derived CDR1 and CDR2 are SGHRS and YFSETQ. V lost 4 bases, J lost 5 bases, and 18 bases lay in between. This CDR3 is built from 15 residues. This CDR3 is CASSPGLLTGETQYF. CDR3 DNA sequence: TGCGCCAGCAGCCCCGGACTATTGACGGGGGAGACCCAGTACTTC.

The chain links TRBV28 to TRBJ2-3; tentatively, D is TRBD1 (6 bases). The CDR3 is 15 residues long. From germline, CDR1 is MDHEN and CDR2 SYDVKM. V lost 5 bases and J 2 bases, leaving 14 bases between the germline ends. The CDR3 sequence: CASSPGQRHTDTQYF. CDR3 nucleotides: TGTGCCAGCAGTCCCGGACAGAGGCACACAGATACGCAGTATTTT.

The J gene is TRBJ2-6, the V gene TRBV27, with D unresolved. Looked up from germline, CDR1 is MNHEY and CDR2 is SMNVEV (reference sequence). This CDR3 has 15 residues. V shed 1 base and J shed 0 bases, with 4 bases lying between them. CDR3 in amino acids: CASSLLVSGANVLTF. In DNA, the CDR3 is TGTGCCAGCAGTTTATTAGTCTCTGGGGCCAACGTCCTGACTTTC.

V is TRBV27 and J is TRBJ1-5, with a weak D call TRBD1 (6 bases). CDR3 length: 17 amino acids. Looked up from germline, CDR1 is MNHEY and CDR2 is SMNVEV (reference sequence). V was pared by 3 bases and J by 0 bases, with 15 bases between. In DNA form, the CDR3 reads TGTGCCAGCAGTTTTAGTGGGACATTATATAGCAATCAGCCCCAGCATTTT. Protein: CASSFSGTLYSNQPQHF.

V and J are TRBV4-1 and TRBJ2-3, with TRBD1 matching over 9 bases. This CDR3 comprises 15 residues. Losses at the gene ends were 1 base for V and 3 bases for J; bases not matched to a gene: 2. Germline values: CDR1 MGHRA, CDR2 YSYEKL. The CDR3 coding sequence is TGCGCCAGCAGCCAAGGGACAGGGGTAACAGATACGCAGTATTTT. It translates to CASSQGTGVTDTQYF.

The chain couples TRBV12-2 to TRBJ2-2; the tabulated D call, TRBD2, remains unverified against the DNA. TRBV12-2 is a known pseudogene. This CDR3 has 19 amino acids. CDR3 coding DNA: TGTGCAAGTCGCTCCCAATGCCGAGGGGGGGCAGGGAACACCGGGGAGCTGTTTTTT. Its protein is CASRSQCRGGAGNTGELFF.

The V gene is TRBV5-5, the J gene TRBJ2-1, with a possible D match to TRBD2 (6 bases). This CDR3 is built from 13 residues. Trimming took off 4 bases at V and 6 bases at J, with 11 bases between the two ends. Germline V CDR1 and CDR2: SGHKS, YYEKEE (reference sequence). The CDR3 sequence is CASSRLGTNEQFF. The CDR3 bases are TGTGCCAGCAGCCGACTAGGGACCAATGAGCAGTTCTTC.

The V gene is TRBV11-2, the J gene TRBJ1-2; 7 positions match TRBD1. V gave up 5 bases and J gave up 1 base; unmatched junction bases: 7. The CDR3 has 15 residues. Germline V gene data show CDR1 as SGHAT and CDR2 as FQNNGV. The CDR3 sequence: CASSRTGGNNYGYTF. For the CDR3, the DNA is TGTGCCAGCAGCAGGACAGGAGGAAATAACTATGGCTACACCTTC.

This clone was observed a single time. The V gene is TRBV6-6, the J gene TRBJ2-3; 7 bases align to TRBD2. CDR1 and CDR2 from the germline V gene are MNHNY and SVGAGI (reference sequence). V gave up 3 bases and J gave up 2 bases; unmatched junction bases: 8. CDR3 length: 16 amino acids. CDR3 sequence reads: CASSYTLAEFTDTQYF. For the CDR3, the DNA is TGTGCCAGCAGTTATACGCTAGCGGAATTCACAGATACGCAGTATTTT.

The rearrangement joins TRBV2 to TRBJ2-7, with D possibly matching TRBD1 (7 bases). CDR3 length: 15 amino acids. The ends were cut back, 6 bases at V and 3 bases at J, with 18 bases in the middle. Germline CDR1 is SNHLY and CDR2 is FYNNEI. CDR3 DNA sequence: TGTGCCAGCAGGGAGGGACCGGACAGGCTCTACGAGCAGTACGTC. This encodes CASREGPDRLYEQYV.

The chain joins TRBV28 to TRBJ1-2; unclear D gene. CDR3 size: 12 residues. Trimming shortened V by 3 bases and J by 2 bases, and 4 bases separated the two germline ends. Germline-derived CDR1 and CDR2 are MDHEN and SYDVKM. The chain's CDR3 is CASSFRNYGYTF. The DNA of the CDR3 is TGTGCCAGCAGTTTCCGGAACTATGGCTACACCTTC.

This rearrangement joins TRBV11-2 to TRBJ2-7; 8 nucleotides line up with TRBD2. The CDR3 spans 13 residues. Germline V CDR1 and CDR2: SGHAT, FQNNGV. V lost 5 bases, J lost 7 bases, and 7 bases stayed unmatched. The CDR3 bases are TGTGCCAGCAGCATGGGACTAGATGGGGAGCAGTACTTC. This encodes CASSMGLDGEQYF.

The chain joins TRBV4-3 to TRBJ1-4; the D is unclear. Trimming left V 0 bases short and J 6 bases short, with 14 bases between. This CDR3 region has 16 residues. The germline CDR1 and CDR2 sequences are LGHNA and YSLEER. CDR3 in amino acids: CASSQDVGRRDEKLFF. The CDR3 DNA sequence: TGCGCCAGCAGCCAAGATGTAGGTAGACGGGATGAAAAACTGTTTTTT.

This clone was detected only a few times. V and J are TRBV5-1 and TRBJ1-6; tentatively, D is TRBD1 (6 bases). Germline V CDR1 and CDR2: SGHRS, YFSETQ. Deletions cut 2 bases from V and 10 bases from J, with 10 bases between. The CDR3 totals 13 residues. Here the CDR3 DNA reads TGCGCCAGCAGCTTTCACAGGGACTCACCCCTCCACTTT. Translation gives CASSFHRDSPLHF.

The V and J genes are TRBV7-2 and TRBJ2-7; TRBD1 matches 11 bases. The CDR3 loop spans 14 amino acids. The germline CDR1 and CDR2 sequences are SGHTA and FQGNSA. V shed 3 bases, J shed 4 bases, and the junction held 2 bases outside the gene matches. CDR3 loop: CASSLGQGVYEQYF. In DNA, the CDR3 is TGTGCCAGCAGCTTGGGACAGGGGGTGTACGAGCAGTACTTC.

The J gene is TRBJ1-1, the V gene TRBV6-5; TRBD1 agrees at 7 bases. CDR3 length: 16 amino acids. V was clipped by 2 bases and J by 4 bases; unmatched bases: 10. The germline gives CDR1 MNHEY, CDR2 SVGAGI. CDR3 loop: CASSYRGTVSITEAFF. In DNA form, the CDR3 reads TGTGCCAGCAGTTACCGAGGGACAGTGTCTATCACTGAAGCTTTCTTT.